The 32 T cell receptor beta chains given below trace back to one sample, sequenced in a study of T cell responses to AZD1222 COVID-19 vaccine. The table came from immunoSEQ multiplex PCR; TCRdb's copy has only in-frame clones and leaves some out. Of 80,000 to 95,000 clones listed, 70% to 90% are singletons. Specimen: peripheral blood, collected on day 0 of AZD1222 vaccination. The receptors stem from an adult in good health.

The chain joins TRBV5-1 to TRBJ1-1; D perhaps matches TRBD1 (6 bases). CDR1 and CDR2 from the germline V gene are SGHRS and YFSETQ. CDR3 length: 13 amino acids. Trimming stripped 0 bases from V and 4 bases from J, with 7 bases between. The CDR3 here is CASSLEGGTEAFF. The CDR3, as DNA: TGCGCCAGCAGCTTGGAGGGGGGCACTGAAGCTTTCTTT. The full variable domain, completed using reference TRBV5-1 and TRBJ1-1, is KAGVTQTPRYLIKTRGQQVTLSCSPISGHRSVSWYQQTPGQGLQFLFEYFSETQRNKGNFPGRFSGRQFSNSRSEMNVSTLELGDSALYLCASSLEGGTEAFFGQGTRLTVV.

This clone showed up just once. The V call is TRBV9, the J call TRBJ1-1; TRBD1 agrees at 7 bases. CDR1 and CDR2 (germline): SGDLS, YYNGEE. CDR3 length: 15 residues. Losses at the gene ends were 4 bases for V and 1 base for J; bases not matched to a gene: 7. The CDR3 sequence is CASSPRTGKNTEAFF. For the CDR3, the DNA is TGTGCCAGCAGCCCCCGGACAGGTAAGAACACTGAAGCTTTCTTT. Full variable domain (rest looked up from reference TRBV9 and TRBJ1-1): DSGVTQTPKHLITATGQRVTLRCSPRSGDLSVYWYQQSLDQGLQFLIQYYNGEERAKGNILERFSAQQFPDLHSELNLSSLELGDSALYFCASSPRTGKNTEAFFGQGTRLTVV.

This sequence joins TRBV2 and TRBJ2-3, with 9 bases aligning to TRBD1. The CDR3 has 14 residues. Trimming cost V 5 bases and J 3 bases; bases outside gene matches: 3. Germline CDR1 SNHLY, CDR2 FYNNEI. The CDR3 here is CASSRDRATDTQYF. In nucleotides, the CDR3 is TGTGCCAGCAGTCGGGACAGGGCAACAGATACGCAGTATTTT.

The chain links TRBV6-2 or TRBV6-3 to TRBJ1-2, with D uncertain. Germline lookup yields CDR1 MNHEY and CDR2 SVGEGT. Deletions cut 3 bases from V and 7 bases from J, with 15 bases between. The CDR3 covers 14 residues. The CDR3 loop reads CASSYLGPGGGYTF. CDR3 sequence (DNA): TGTGCCAGCAGTTATCTGGGTCCCGGCGGTGGCTACACCTTC.

The V call is TRBV27, the J call TRBJ2-7; 13 nucleotides line up with TRBD2. This CDR3 is 13 amino acids long. Per germline, CDR1 MNHEY and CDR2 SMNVEV (reference sequence). The trim removed 5 bases at V and 10 bases at J, leaving 5 bases unmatched. The CDR3 DNA reads TGTGCCAGCAGTCCCGGGACTAGCGGGGTCCAGTACTTC. Translation gives CASSPGTSGVQYF.

As for this clone: A read error may be the cause here, since a much bigger clone is one base away. The rearrangement joins TRBV27 to TRBJ2-7; no firm D call. Germline lookup yields CDR1 MNHEY and CDR2 SMNVEV (reference sequence). The V end was cut by 2 bases, the J end by 4 bases, with 3 bases between. The CDR3 contains 11 residues. The CDR3 region is CASSLGYEQYF. In nucleotides, the CDR3 is TGTGCCAGCAGTTTAGGGTACGAGCAGTACTTC.

The rearrangement uses TRBV6-5 and TRBJ1-1, with D tentatively TRBD1 (5 bases). There are 11 residues in the CDR3. Trimming removed 11 bases at V and 10 bases at J, with 17 bases between. Germline assignment: CDR1 MNHEY and CDR2 SVGAGI. The DNA for the CDR3 is TGTGCCGCCTGGAAGGACAATTTAGCTTTCTTT. It encodes CAAWKDNLAFF.

V and J are TRBV19 and TRBJ1-2; weak D call: TRBD1 (6 bases). Trimming shortened V by 4 bases and J by 4 bases, and 16 bases separated the two germline ends. This CDR3 comprises 15 residues. Germline V CDR1 and CDR2: LNHDA, SQIVND (reference sequence). The CDR3 bases are TGTGCCAGTAGTAAACAGGGCTCTTTACCCTATGGCTACACCTTC. Translation gives CASSKQGSLPYGYTF.

The V and J genes are TRBV7-9 and TRBJ1-1; TRBD1 might be the D (6 bases). V was clipped by 7 bases and J by 5 bases, with 17 bases between them. The CDR3 totals 14 residues. Germline CDR1 SEHNR, CDR2 FQNEAQ (reference sequence). CDR3: CASTPWTVATEAFF. As DNA, the CDR3 is TGTGCCAGCACCCCTTGGACAGTGGCGACTGAAGCTTTCTTT.

The rearrangement uses TRBV18 and TRBJ1-3, with 7 bases lining up with TRBD1. Trimming took 4 bases from V and 4 from J; bases not matched to a gene: 10. The CDR3 sequence is 16 residues long. Germline V gene sequence: CDR1 KGHSH, CDR2 LQKENI. Here the CDR3 reads CASSLYPGTEGNTIYF. CDR3 coding DNA: TGTGCCAGCTCACTTTACCCCGGGACAGAGGGAAACACCATATATTTT.

The gene calls are TRBV19 and TRBJ2-3; D is possibly TRBD1 (6 bases). CDR1 LNHDA and CDR2 SQIVND come from the germline V gene (reference sequence). V lost 3 bases and J lost 4, with 11 bases in between. The CDR3 loop spans 14 amino acids. CDR3 sequence reads: CASSMSGAPDTQYF. The CDR3 bases are TGTGCCAGTAGTATGTCAGGGGCCCCAGATACGCAGTATTTT.

The chain recombines TRBV6-5 with TRBJ1-1; unclear D gene. V was clipped by 6 bases and J by 3 bases, with 11 bases between them. This CDR3 is 13 amino acids long. Germline V gene lookup returns CDR1 MNHEY and CDR2 SVGAGI. For the CDR3, the DNA is TGTGCCAGCAGCCAGAGCAGATACACTGAAGCTTTCTTT. Translation: CASSQSRYTEAFF.

The count of this clone is one. The chain is built from TRBV3-1 (or the pseudogene TRBV3-2) and TRBJ2-1; D unresolved. Germline CDR1 and CDR2: LGHDT and YNNKEL (reference sequence). The CDR3 runs 12 residues. V was trimmed by 2 bases and J by 7 bases, leaving 6 bases between them. The CDR3 is CASSQRENEQFF. CDR3 nucleotide sequence: TGTGCCAGCAGCCAAAGAGAAAATGAGCAGTTCTTC.

This clone occurred a few times. The chain employs TRBV11-2 and TRBJ2-1; 8 nucleotides match TRBD2. There are 16 residues in the CDR3. J was trimmed by 6 bases and V by 5 bases; bases with no gene match: 12. The V gene's germline CDR1 is SGHAT and CDR2 FQNNGV. CDR3 sequence: CASSPLAGGIGNEQFF. The CDR3 DNA follows: TGTGCCAGCAGCCCGCTCGCGGGAGGAATCGGCAATGAGCAGTTCTTC.

This clone has a handful of counts. A junction end diverges from the germline sequence, so it may reflect a read error. V and J are TRBV19 and TRBJ1-2; D is perhaps TRBD1 (6 bases). In germline, CDR1 is LNHDA, CDR2 SQIVND (reference sequence). This CDR3 comprises 15 residues. The CDR3 sequence: CASSLDRTSNYGYTF. For the CDR3, the DNA is TGTGCCAGTAGTCTAGACAGGACCTCTAACTATGGCTACACCTTC.

The chain employs TRBV6-5 and TRBJ1-6, with 7 bases aligning to TRBD1. There are 14 residues in the CDR3. V shed 5 bases and J 5 bases; nucleotides not matched to a gene: 3. Germline CDR1 is MNHEY and CDR2 is SVGAGI. This chain's CDR3 is CASSPGQNNSPLHF. DNA of the CDR3: TGTGCCAGCAGTCCGGGACAGAATAATTCACCCCTCCACTTT.

The rearrangement uses TRBV19 and TRBJ2-7; the match to TRBD1 covers 9 bases. CDR3 length: 13 residues. V dropped 8 bases and J dropped 5; count of bases not matched to a gene: 7. The germline V gene has CDR1 LNHDA and CDR2 SQIVND (reference sequence). CDR3 residues: CASWGQGRNEQYF. CDR3 DNA: TGTGCCAGTTGGGGACAGGGACGAAACGAGCAGTACTTC.

This clone was recorded once. This chain joins TRBV14 and TRBJ1-2; D call uncertain. Trimming took 4 bases from V and 5 from J, leaving 17 bases between them. The CDR3 consists of 15 residues. Germline CDR1 SGHDN, CDR2 FVKESK. The CDR3 is CASSPLTVTGYGYTF. CDR3 DNA: TGTGCCAGCAGCCCTCTTACCGTTACGGGATATGGCTACACCTTC.

The chain combines TRBV27 with TRBJ1-3; TRBD1 aligns across 7 bases. Germline values: CDR1 MNHEY, CDR2 SMNVEV (reference sequence). The V and J ends lost 5 bases and 3 bases, in that order; junction bases with no gene match: 4. The length of the CDR3 is 14 residues. CDR3: CASSLRGFGNTIYF. DNA for the CDR3: TGTGCCAGCAGTCTCAGGGGGTTTGGAAACACCATATATTTT.

This clone was seen only once. The gene calls are TRBV10-3 and TRBJ1-2, with a possible D match to TRBD1 (6 bases). CDR3 length: 14 residues. The germline V gene has CDR1 ENHRY and CDR2 SYGVKD. The V and J ends lost 6 bases and 6 bases respectively, with 17 bases between them. The CDR3 DNA sequence: TGTGCCATCAGGGACACAGACAGGATCAATGGCTACACCTTC. Translating it yields CAIRDTDRINGYTF.

The chain uses TRBV10-3 and TRBJ1-2; 8 bases are a match to TRBD1. From germline, CDR1 is ENHRY and CDR2 SYGVKD. V shed 5 bases and J 1 base; nucleotides not matched to a gene: 6. The CDR3 totals 15 residues. The CDR3 nucleotides are TGTGCCATCAGTAGCGACAGGGGCCGTAACTATGGCTACACCTTC. Translating it yields CAISSDRGRNYGYTF.

The chain carries TRBV7-3 and TRBJ2-2, with D maybe TRBD2 (6 bases). This CDR3 comprises 15 residues. Germline V gene data show CDR1 as SGHTA and CDR2 as FQGTGA. The ends were cut back, 6 bases at V and 3 bases at J, with 14 bases in the middle. Here the CDR3 reads CASRSPSAYTGELFF. CDR3 DNA sequence: TGTGCCAGCAGGTCCCCTAGCGCTTACACCGGGGAGCTGTTTTTT.

The CDR3 DNA follows: TGTGCCAGTAACGCGGGGGCAGGTGAGCAGTTCTTC. This codes for CASNAGAGEQFF. This chain links TRBV19 with TRBJ2-1, with D tentatively TRBD2 (7 bases). CDR1 and CDR2 from the germline V gene are LNHDA and SQIVND (reference sequence). The CDR3 totals 12 residues. V lost 7 bases, J lost 9 bases, and 13 bases lay in between.

The chain employs TRBV5-1 and TRBJ2-5, with 7 nucleotides matching TRBD2. Germline V lookup: CDR1 SGHRS, CDR2 YFSETQ. The CDR3 spans 17 residues. V lost 2 bases and J lost 0; bases outside the gene matches: 10. The CDR3 loop is CASSFGTSVPYQETQYF. In nucleotides, the CDR3 is TGCGCCAGCAGCTTTGGAACTAGCGTACCGTACCAAGAGACCCAGTACTTC.

In this sample, this clone turned up once. The chain uses TRBV11-3 and TRBJ2-3; D gene unclear. The CDR3 runs 14 residues. The germline CDR1 and CDR2 sequences are SGHNT and YENEEA. Trimming pared 3 bases from V and 3 bases from J, leaving 10 bases between. CDR3 sequence reads: CASSFSGLTDTQYF. Written as DNA, the CDR3 is TGTGCCAGCAGCTTCTCTGGATTGACAGATACGCAGTATTTT.

In DNA, the CDR3 is TGCGCCAGCGGTCCTTCGGGGGAGAGAGGTGAAAAACTGTTTTTT. Translating gives CASGPSGERGEKLFF. The chain joins TRBV5-1 to TRBJ1-4; a possible D gene is TRBD1 (5 bases). The CDR3 length is 15 residues. The germline V and J ends were trimmed by 7 bases and 7 bases, with 20 bases remaining between them. Per germline, CDR1 SGHRS and CDR2 YFSETQ.

The CDR3 nucleotides read TGTGCCATCAGTGAGCGGGGTGGTACAGGGAGTAGTAGCACTGAAGCTTTCTTT. This encodes CAISERGGTGSSSTEAFF. The chain carries TRBV10-3 and TRBJ1-1; D is perhaps TRBD1 (6 bases). The CDR3 sequence is 18 residues long. Trimming shortened V by 2 bases and J by 4 bases, and 23 bases separated the two germline ends. Germline-derived CDR1 and CDR2 are ENHRY and SYGVKD.

CDR3 amino acids: CASSLVAVNTEAFF. The CDR3 nucleotides read TGTGCCAGCAGCTTAGTCGCAGTGAACACTGAAGCTTTCTTT. This chain connects TRBV7-6 to TRBJ1-1; no clear D gene. The germline V gene has CDR1 SGHVS and CDR2 FNYEAQ. Trimming stripped 1 base from V and 0 bases from J, with 6 bases between. The CDR3 is made up of 14 amino acids. Full variable domain (remainder filled in from reference TRBV7-6 and TRBJ1-1): GAGVSQSPRYKVTKRGQDVALRCDPISGHVSLYWYRQALGQGPEFLTYFNYEAQQDKSGLPNDRFSAERPEGSISTLTIQRTEQRDSAMYRCASSLVAVNTEAFFGQGTRLTVV.

This clone is a singleton in its sample. The chain has TRBV19 and TRBJ2-1, with 11 bases aligning to TRBD2. The CDR3 has 15 residues. CDR1 LNHDA and CDR2 SQIVND come from the germline V gene (reference sequence). J lost 7 bases, V lost 3 bases, and 5 bases had no gene match. The CDR3 bases are TGTGCCAGTAGTATTGTAGCGGGGGGGCCTAATGAGCAGTTCTTC. Translated, it gives CASSIVAGGPNEQFF.

The rearrangement links TRBV4-2 to TRBJ2-5; TRBD2 agrees at 10 bases. The V and J ends lost 0 bases and 4 bases, in that order; junction bases with no gene match: 5. CDR3 length: 16 amino acids. CDR1 is LGHNA and CDR2 is YNFKEQ in the germline V gene. The CDR3 reads CASSQDKSGGAETQYF. The CDR3 DNA is TGTGCCAGCAGCCAAGATAAAAGCGGGGGGGCAGAGACCCAGTACTTC.

This chain joins TRBV19 and TRBJ1-5; D gene ambiguous. CDR1 and CDR2 from the germline V gene are LNHDA and SQIVND (reference sequence). Between the trimmed V and J ends, which lost 3 bases and 1 base, there was a span of 10 bases. The CDR3 loop spans 15 amino acids. As DNA, the CDR3 is TGTGCCAGTAGTATCATGGGGATGAGCAATCAGCCCCAGCATTTT. Amino acid sequence: CASSIMGMSNQPQHF.

CDR3 coding DNA: TGTGCCACCAACGGACAGGGGGCGAAGGAAAAACTGTTTTTT. The encoded protein is CATNGQGAKEKLFF. The gene calls are TRBV24-1 and TRBJ1-4; 11 bases align to TRBD1. J was trimmed by 8 bases and V by 8 bases; bases with no gene match: 6. From germline, CDR1 is KGHDR and CDR2 SFDVKD. CDR3 length: 14 amino acids.